Listed below are T cell receptor beta chains from one sample, sequenced in a study of radiotherapy plus CTLA-4 blockade in lung cancer. The protocol was immunoSEQ multiplex PCR, while the TCRdb copy is restricted to in-frame clones and leaves out a portion. The sample includes 75,000 or so clones, roughly 75% of them seen just once. Sequenced material: peripheral blood, taken from a patient treated with radiotherapy plus ipilimumab. The receptors stem from a human donor with non-small cell lung cancer who had a complete response to radiotherapy plus ipilimumab. The conserved cysteine and the conserved F or W are not part of the CDR3 here.

TRBV4-3	TRBJ2-5	ASSHRLAGRETQY
TRBV9	TRBJ1-2	ASSVTALDYGYT
TRBV2	TRBJ2-1	ASSTLRGVYNEQF
TRBV5-4	TRBJ2-2	ASSSYRGTGELF
TRBV27	TRBJ2-5	ASSRQGGVETQY
TRBV6-5	TRBJ1-2	ASSYALGYGYT
TRBV7-9	TRBJ1-2	ASSLEMRGDGYT
TRBV6-6	TRBJ2-1	ASTDPYNEQF
TRBV28	TRBJ1-1	ASSPPQDTEAF
TRBV19	TRBJ2-3	ASSIRLSPDTQY
TRBV28	TRBJ1-6	ASRLGGVGNSPLH
TRBV12-2	TRBJ1-1	ASRLPRVHNTEAF
TRBV5-1	TRBJ1-2	ASSQDRGSYGYT
TRBV6-1	TRBJ2-2	ASSAGLSGTGELF
TRBV7-8	TRBJ2-7	ASSVSGGGYEQY
TRBV7-2	TRBJ1-6	ASSLEATNNSPLH
TRBV19	TRBJ1-1	ASGLVEGADSF
TRBV28	TRBJ1-2	ASSLGLNYGYT
TRBV5-4	TRBJ2-2	ASSQSLLGTGAGELF
TRBV30	TRBJ2-7	AWSRGTGTTYEQY
TRBV19	TRBJ2-5	ASSRQGVGETQY
TRBV5-8	TRBJ2-4	ASSFGGQNLNIQY
TRBV11-3	TRBJ2-1	ASSGAGAYNEQF
TRBV11-2	TRBJ2-7	ASSLYRDPGLEQY
TRBV5-4	TRBJ2-4	ASSLERGNIQY
TRBV7-2	TRBJ2-3	ASSSPGVVADSTDTQY
TRBV14	TRBJ2-1	ASSHLRQVSSYNEQF